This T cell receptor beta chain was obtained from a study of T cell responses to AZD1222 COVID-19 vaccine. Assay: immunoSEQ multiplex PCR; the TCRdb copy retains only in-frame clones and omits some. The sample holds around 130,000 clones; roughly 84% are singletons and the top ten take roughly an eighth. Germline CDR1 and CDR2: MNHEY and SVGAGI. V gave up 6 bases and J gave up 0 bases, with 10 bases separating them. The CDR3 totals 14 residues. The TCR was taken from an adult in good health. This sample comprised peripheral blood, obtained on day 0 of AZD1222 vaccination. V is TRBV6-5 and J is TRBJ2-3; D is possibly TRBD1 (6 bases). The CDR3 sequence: CASRLTGSTDTQYF. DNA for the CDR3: TGTGCCAGCAGGCTGACAGGTAGCACAGATACGCAGTATTTT.